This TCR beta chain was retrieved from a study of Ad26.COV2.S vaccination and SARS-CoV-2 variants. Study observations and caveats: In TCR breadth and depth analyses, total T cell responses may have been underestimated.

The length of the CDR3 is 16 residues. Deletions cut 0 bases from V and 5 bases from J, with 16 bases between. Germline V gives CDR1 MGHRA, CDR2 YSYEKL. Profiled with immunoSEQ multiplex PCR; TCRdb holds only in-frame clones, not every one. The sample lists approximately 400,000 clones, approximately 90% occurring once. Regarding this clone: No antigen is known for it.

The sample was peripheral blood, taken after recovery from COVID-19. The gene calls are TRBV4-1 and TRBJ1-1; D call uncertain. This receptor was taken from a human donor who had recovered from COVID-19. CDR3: CASSQDFIRVGTEAFF. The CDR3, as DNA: TGCGCCAGCAGCCAAGATTTTATTAGGGTGGGGACTGAAGCTTTCTTT.